What follows is one T cell receptor beta chain and its context. Its target is unknown. This sample was included in a study of breast tumors, draining lymph nodes, adjacent tissues. TCRdb analysed the multiplex PCR reads with MiXCR anew, one entry per CDR3 protein. The sample includes 12,000 or so distinct CDR3 sequences, less than 70% of them seen just once. The CDR3 runs to 11 residues. Trimming took 6 bases from V and 6 from J, leaving 9 bases between them. CDR1 and CDR2 (germline): DFQATT, SNEGSKA (reference sequence). Study-wide findings and caveats: Tumor T cell lymph node origin was a supported hypothesis, not proven. Tumor repertoires ranked between lymph nodes and nontumor tissue in diversity, with V and J gene preferences. Luminal-like breast cancer showed significantly higher tumor–nontumor repertoire similarity than basal-like. Findings are consistent with lymph node origin and intratumoral expansion of most tumor T cells.

This clonotype was sampled from a female donor with breast cancer. Some clones in this sample may be carry-over from other donors' samples. The sample taken for sequencing was breast tumor tissue. The chain carries TRBV20-1 and TRBJ1-5, with D hard to call. Here the CDR3 DNA reads TGCAGTGCGCGAGAAGGTCAGCCCCAGCATTTT. Its protein is CSAREGQPQHF.